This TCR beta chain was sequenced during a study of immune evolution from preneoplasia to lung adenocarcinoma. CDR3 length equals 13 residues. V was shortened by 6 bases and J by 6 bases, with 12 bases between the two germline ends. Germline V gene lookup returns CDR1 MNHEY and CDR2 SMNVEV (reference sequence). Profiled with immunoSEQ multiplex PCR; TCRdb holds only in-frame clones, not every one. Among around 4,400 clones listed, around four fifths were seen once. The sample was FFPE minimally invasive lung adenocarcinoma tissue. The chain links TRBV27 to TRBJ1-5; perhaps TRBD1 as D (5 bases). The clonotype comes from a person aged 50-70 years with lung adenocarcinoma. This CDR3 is CASSLERGQPQHF. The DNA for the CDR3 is TGTGCCAGCAGCCTCGAGAGGGGTCAGCCCCAGCATTTT.